This T cell receptor (beta chain) emerged from a study of cytomegalovirus exposure and HLA in healthy donors. Study as a whole: The early release's HLA-typed donors yielded 80 million to 95 million unique TCRs.

Germline V CDR1 and CDR2: SGHRS, YFSETQ. There are 14 residues in the CDR3. Germline trimming cut 7 bases from V and 6 bases from J; bases unmatched to any gene: 10. Primers for the PCR totalled 60 Vbeta and 13 Jbeta. Measured with immunoSEQ multiplex PCR; TCRdb has only the in-frame clones, and not every one. The data show fewer than 150,000 clones, around 80% seen once. General study points: The HLA-A and HLA-B alleles of most subjects were reportedly predicted accurately from TCR beta sequences. Later, TCR association rates were found to vary by HLA locus, highest for DRB1 and lowest for HLA-C. HLA alleles were associated with 16,951 TCR beta sequences in a later analysis at 0.05 false discovery rate.

Worth noting for this clone: Its antigen is currently unknown.

The sample comprised PBMCs. This clonotype originated in a man aged 30-40 years in good health. The chain has TRBV5-1 and TRBJ2-1, with 7 nucleotides matching TRBD2. The CDR3 is CASWGGPPGNEQFF. In DNA, the CDR3 is TGCGCCAGCTGGGGGGGTCCCCCGGGCAATGAGCAGTTCTTC.